Below, one TCR beta chain is given with its context. This record belongs to a study of cytomegalovirus exposure and HLA in healthy donors. V shed 3 bases and J shed 0 bases, with 6 bases lying between them. The length of the CDR3 is 15 residues. Germline V gene data show CDR1 as LNHNV and CDR2 as YYDKDF (reference sequence). Repertoires were generated with immunoSEQ multiplex PCR, while TCRdb's copy carries only in-frame clones and drops some. The sample carries about 240,000 clones, approximately 87% recorded once. The sequence was collected from a man aged 18 to 35 in good health and CMV-seronegative. The sample consisted of PBMCs. The chain recombines TRBV15 with TRBJ2-6; a possible D gene is TRBD2 (5 bases). The CDR3 nucleotides read TGTGCCACCAGCAGCCGGGGCTCTGGGGCCAACGTCCTGACTTTC. Its translation is CATSSRGSGANVLTF.